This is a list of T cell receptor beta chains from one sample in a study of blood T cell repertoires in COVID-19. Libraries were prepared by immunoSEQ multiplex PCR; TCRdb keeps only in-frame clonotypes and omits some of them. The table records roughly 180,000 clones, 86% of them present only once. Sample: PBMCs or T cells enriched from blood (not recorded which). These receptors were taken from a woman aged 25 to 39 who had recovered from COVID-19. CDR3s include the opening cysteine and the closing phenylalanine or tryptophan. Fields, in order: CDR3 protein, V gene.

cdr3_aa: CASSTNRGTYEQYF
v_call: TRBV7-9

cdr3_aa: CATGGDNEQFF
v_call: TRBV24-1

cdr3_aa: CASSSRTGYDTGELFF
v_call: TRBV19

cdr3_aa: CATSDLQQGTQETQYF
v_call: TRBV24-1

cdr3_aa: CASSSGRGSGELFF
v_call: TRBV7-9

cdr3_aa: CASSYGGHTGETQYF
v_call: TRBV6-5

cdr3_aa: CASSQDWAGYEQYF
v_call: TRBV3-1/TRBV3-2

cdr3_aa: CASSLFGDRGTEAFF
v_call: TRBV5-6

cdr3_aa: CASSPNGGTGNSPLHF
v_call: TRBV28

cdr3_aa: CASSQDVRDRQGPYSYEQYF
v_call: TRBV14

cdr3_aa: CASSIGYSNDGYTF
v_call: TRBV19

cdr3_aa: CATSSGTSGYEQYF
v_call: TRBV15

cdr3_aa: CASSDGPRAGELFF
v_call: TRBV2

cdr3_aa: CASTEVLAGEQFF
v_call: TRBV2

cdr3_aa: CASSPQLAGVRFF
v_call: TRBV28

cdr3_aa: CASSQGIRQGSAYEQYF
v_call: TRBV3-1/TRBV3-2

cdr3_aa: CSVLDSNTEAFF
v_call: TRBV29-1

cdr3_aa: CASSIAASGDSPLHF
v_call: TRBV19

cdr3_aa: CASSLALTDTQYF
v_call: TRBV7-9

cdr3_aa: CASSHINRNYGYTF
v_call: TRBV14

cdr3_aa: CASSSLQGATEAFF
v_call: TRBV19

cdr3_aa: CASSMGRLNEKLFF
v_call: TRBV19

cdr3_aa: CSVAPGLAGGTQYF
v_call: TRBV29-1

cdr3_aa: CASSRTSGAGELFF
v_call: TRBV5-1

cdr3_aa: CASRGALVGGYTF
v_call: TRBV5-1

cdr3_aa: CAWSRGDYYEQYF
v_call: TRBV30

cdr3_aa: CASSNTGAPTDTQYF
v_call: TRBV5-1

cdr3_aa: CATSENGQGDTEAFF
v_call: TRBV24-1

cdr3_aa: CASSPGTSGETQYF
v_call: TRBV19

cdr3_aa: CASSVDGNTEAFF
v_call: TRBV9

cdr3_aa: CASSSRGNTEAFF
v_call: TRBV6-5

cdr3_aa: CASSLGEGTDTQYF
v_call: TRBV5-1

cdr3_aa: CASRTDSNEQFF
v_call: TRBV2

cdr3_aa: CASSDYKATNEKLFF
v_call: TRBV25-1

cdr3_aa: CASTLRGTGWLNYGYTF
v_call: TRBV28

cdr3_aa: CASRQGLYNSPLHF
v_call: TRBV19

cdr3_aa: CATRGAWQGVDTQYF
v_call: TRBV19

cdr3_aa: CATSPSLGDAGGEQFF
v_call: TRBV24-1

cdr3_aa: CASSVEISGGVTDTQYF
v_call: TRBV9

cdr3_aa: CASSKDRTGSYEQYF
v_call: TRBV21-1

cdr3_aa: CASSEGSGRYNEQFF
v_call: TRBV6-1

cdr3_aa: CASSFVRTGDNEQFF
v_call: TRBV5-4

cdr3_aa: CASSPTGTAPLEQYF
v_call: TRBV5-6

cdr3_aa: CASMGQGISYEQYF
v_call: TRBV28

cdr3_aa: CASSGDSSSGNTIYF
v_call: TRBV5-8

cdr3_aa: CAWRGGAWPYNSPLHF
v_call: TRBV30

cdr3_aa: CATSRKKISSEQYF
v_call: TRBV15

cdr3_aa: CASSQRQGSGADTQYF
v_call: TRBV18

cdr3_aa: CASSPRVANILRGELFF
v_call: TRBV18

cdr3_aa: CASSRVISTDTQYF
v_call: TRBV5-4

cdr3_aa: CASSHGQGTYEQYF
v_call: TRBV3-1/TRBV3-2

cdr3_aa: CASSQEIIGVMSGNTIYF
v_call: TRBV3-1/TRBV3-2

cdr3_aa: CASSPLSMDRLLNQPQHF
v_call: TRBV7-8

cdr3_aa: CASSDSNHEREGSYEQYF
v_call: TRBV6-4

cdr3_aa: CASSLPSVEETQYF
v_call: TRBV5-1

cdr3_aa: CASSESSGIGQPQHF
v_call: TRBV2

cdr3_aa: CASSLGTGGHTEAFF
v_call: TRBV7-6